This TCR beta chain was identified in a study of cytomegalovirus exposure and HLA in healthy donors. In the study overall: Researchers previously reported finding 100 million or so unique TCR beta sequences from about 179 million T cells.

This clone was detected once. Its antigen remains unknown. PCR involved 60 Vbeta and 13 Jbeta primers. This table comes from immunoSEQ multiplex PCR, and its TCRdb copy is limited to in-frame clones, with some not included. The data contain roughly 200,000 clones, approximately 80% of them singletons. Notes on the study in general: An Asian-associated ancestry cluster reportedly showed fewer N-insertions than the approximately 700-donor mean in a later analysis. Among the most significant clusters, several appeared linked to common viral pathogens in a later analysis. Later examination showed HLA-associated TCR beta chains had greater clonal expansion than equally common others.

In germline, CDR1 is SGDLS, CDR2 YYNGEE. Trimming removed 0 bases from V and 4 bases from J, with 8 bases in between. The CDR3 extends over 14 amino acids. Specimen: PBMCs. The chain recombines TRBV9 with TRBJ1-5; the D is unclear. This TCR was recovered from a woman aged 50 to 60 in good health and CMV-seronegative. This CDR3 is CASSVEPGNQPQHF. CDR3 in DNA: TGTGCCAGCAGCGTAGAACCGGGGAATCAGCCCCAGCATTTT.